These T cell receptor beta chains were read from a single sample in a study of PD-1 blockade in classical Hodgkin lymphoma. TCRdb's table, derived via immunoSEQ multiplex PCR, lists solely in-frame clones and lacks some. The sample records fewer than 45,000 clones, 60% to 75% being singletons. This material consisted of peripheral blood mononuclear cells (PBMCs), taken before the fourth cycle of nivolumab. The receptors shown here come from a human donor with classical Hodgkin lymphoma. CDR3s include the opening cysteine and the closing phenylalanine or tryptophan. A D gene is named only where the DNA matches it firmly. Clone size is stated in some rows and not others, as once, few, many or a class when expanded.

size	V	J	D	CDR3	DNA
many	TRBV6-6	TRBJ1-2	NA	CASSYSDSYGYTF	TGTGCCAGCAGTTACTCGGACAGCTATGGCTACACCTTC
NA	TRBV7-5	TRBJ1-1	NA	CARSDLLPGHPQSEAFF	TGTGCCAGAAGCGACCTGCTACCGGGACATCCCCAAAGTGAAGCTTTCTTT
NA	TRBV9	TRBJ2-1	TRBD1	CASSVTRHPGQGMNEQFF	TGTGCCAGCAGCGTAACCCGCCATCCGGGACAGGGGATGAATGAGCAGTTCTTC
NA	TRBV28	TRBJ1-5	NA	CASSRGGSNQPQHF	TGTGCCAGCAGTAGGGGGGGGAGCAATCAGCCCCAGCATTTT
NA	TRBV5-4	TRBJ2-4	NA	CASSHGWKGRSVKNIQYF	TGTGCCAGCAGTCATGGGTGGAAGGGTAGGTCGGTCAAAAACATTCAGTACTTC
few	TRBV2	TRBJ2-5	TRBD1	CASSGTGDRETQYF	TGTGCCAGCAGTGGGACAGGGGATAGGGAGACCCAGTACTTC
NA	TRBV6-1	TRBJ2-1	TRBD1	CASRATGGDEQFF	TGCGCCAGCAGGGCGACAGGGGGCGATGAGCAGTTCTTC
NA	TRBV4-3	TRBJ2-4	TRBD1	CASSQDDRGGDIQYF	TGCGCCAGCAGCCAAGACGACAGGGGTGGTGACATTCAGTACTTC
NA	TRBV7-9	TRBJ2-7	NA	CASSFDSYEQYF	TGTGCCAGCAGCTTTGACAGCTACGAGCAGTACTTC
NA	TRBV6-5	TRBJ1-3	NA	CASSLARDSGNTIYF	TGTGCCAGCAGTTTGGCTCGTGACTCTGGAAACACCATATATTTT
few	TRBV27	TRBJ1-1	TRBD1	CASSRDSVLNTEAFF	TGTGCCAGCAGTCGGGACAGCGTATTGAACACTGAAGCTTTCTTT
few	TRBV27	TRBJ2-2	NA	CASRGGAKTGELFF	TGTGCCAGCCGCGGAGGGGCAAAGACCGGGGAGCTGTTTTTT
NA	TRBV25-1	TRBJ2-5	TRBD2	CASSYTSEETQYF	TGTGCCAGCAGTTATACTAGCGAGGAGACCCAGTACTTC
few	TRBV19	TRBJ1-5	TRBD1	CASLDRANQPQHF	TGTGCCTCCTTGGACAGGGCCAATCAGCCCCAGCATTTT
NA	TRBV28	TRBJ1-4	NA	CASSYPNEKLFF	TGTGCCAGCAGTTACCCAAATGAAAAACTGTTTTTT
NA	TRBV18	TRBJ2-3	NA	CASSYTPGGTDTQYF	TGTGCCAGCTCCTATACTCCGGGAGGCACAGATACGCAGTATTTT
NA	TRBV7-2	TRBJ1-2	TRBD1	CASSLTGPGGYTF	TGTGCCAGCAGCTTGACAGGGCCCGGGGGCTACACCTTC
NA	TRBV19	TRBJ1-1	NA	CASITETHTEAFF	TGTGCCAGTATTACAGAGACACACACTGAAGCTTTCTTT
once	TRBV11-3	TRBJ2-5	TRBD2	CASSLDGGGAEETQYF	TGTGCCAGCAGCTTAGACGGCGGGGGGGCAGAGGAGACCCAGTACTTC
NA	TRBV9	TRBJ2-5	TRBD1	CASSVAAGGLKETQYF	TGTGCCAGCAGCGTAGCCGCAGGGGGCCTAAAAGAGACCCAGTACTTC
few	TRBV6-1	TRBJ2-7	NA	CASSEADSGLSYEQYF	TGTGCCAGCAGTGAAGCGGATTCAGGCCTTTCCTACGAGCAGTACTTC
NA	TRBV6-5	TRBJ1-5	TRBD1	CASKGTGNQPQHF	TGTGCCAGCAAGGGGACAGGGAATCAGCCCCAGCATTTT
few	TRBV19	TRBJ2-3	TRBD2	CASSRTSGRGMGTDTQYF	TGTGCCAGTAGTAGGACTAGCGGGAGGGGAATGGGCACAGATACGCAGTATTTT
NA	TRBV5-5	TRBJ2-5	NA	CASSPGLGETQYF	TGTGCCAGCAGTCCCGGTTTAGGAGAGACCCAGTACTTC
NA	TRBV25-1	TRBJ1-4	TRBD1	CASSHRTGKNEKLFF	TGTGCCAGCAGCCATAGGACAGGGAAGAATGAAAAACTGTTTTTT
NA	TRBV4-2	TRBJ1-5	NA	CASSQDRKGRGEPQHF	TGTGCCAGCAGCCAAGATAGGAAGGGGAGAGGGGAGCCCCAGCATTTT
many	TRBV28	TRBJ1-5	TRBD1	CASSFFTGGRQPQHF	TGTGCCAGCAGTTTTTTTACAGGGGGCCGTCAGCCCCAGCATTTT
NA	TRBV5-8	TRBJ2-7	TRBD2	CASRLSGRAEYF	TGTGCCAGCCGCCTATCCGGGAGGGCCGAGTACTTC
few	TRBV18	TRBJ1-1	NA	CASSFVRVLADRVTEAFF	TGTGCCAGCTCATTCGTAAGGGTCCTTGCTGACCGGGTCACTGAAGCTTTCTTT
NA	TRBV28	TRBJ2-7	NA	CASNQLTGGRGPYEQYF	TGTGCCAGCAATCAACTGACGGGAGGCAGGGGGCCCTACGAGCAGTACTTC
NA	TRBV6-5	TRBJ2-3	NA	CASSPAGPPDTQYF	TGTGCCAGCAGCCCCGCCGGACCGCCGGATACGCAGTATTTT
once	TRBV5-6	TRBJ2-7	NA	CASSLAYGFVYEQYF	TGTGCCAGCAGCTTGGCATATGGGTTCGTCTACGAGCAGTACTTC
few	TRBV4-1	TRBJ1-1	NA	CASSQEGGRTEAFF	TGCGCCAGCAGCCAAGAGGGCGGACGAACTGAAGCTTTCTTT
NA	TRBV6-5	TRBJ1-1	NA	CASSYGRGTEAFF	TGTGCCAGCAGTTACGGGCGAGGCACTGAAGCTTTCTTT
NA	TRBV5-1	TRBJ2-3	TRBD1	CASSLDRGGTDTQYF	TGCGCCAGCAGCTTGGACAGGGGCGGCACAGATACGCAGTATTTT
NA	TRBV6-1	TRBJ2-1	TRBD1	CASRGTGWDRNEQFF	TGTGCCAGCAGGGGGACAGGGTGGGATCGCAATGAGCAGTTCTTC
NA	TRBV6-1	TRBJ2-1	NA	CASSEAHGMQFF	TGTGCCAGCAGTGAAGCCCATGGTATGCAGTTCTTC
NA	TRBV5-1	TRBJ1-2	TRBD1	CASSRDRIGYTF	TGCGCCAGCAGCCGGGACAGGATCGGCTACACCTTC
NA	TRBV19	TRBJ1-3	NA	CASSMEGTAGNTIYF	TGTGCCAGTAGTATGGAGGGGACCGCTGGAAACACCATATATTTT
few	TRBV7-2	TRBJ2-5	TRBD2	CASSQGSGGETQETQYF	TGTGCCAGCAGTCAAGGAAGCGGGGGGGAAACCCAAGAGACCCAGTACTTC
NA	TRBV7-2	TRBJ2-5	NA	CASRYDISGTQYF	TGTGCCAGCAGATACGACATAAGTGGGACCCAGTACTTC
NA	TRBV27	TRBJ2-4	TRBD1	CASFGQGSNIQYF	TGTGCCAGCTTCGGACAGGGATCGAACATTCAGTACTTC
few	TRBV15	TRBJ2-1	TRBD1	CATSRETGTGSPNEQFF	TGTGCCACCAGCAGAGAGACCGGGACAGGGAGTCCCAATGAGCAGTTCTTC
medium-sized	TRBV5-6	TRBJ2-7	NA	CASSLTGTQEYF	TGTGCCAGCAGCTTGACCGGGACGCAGGAGTACTTC
NA	TRBV6-6	TRBJ2-1	TRBD2	CASRFGTSGMGDEQFF	TGTGCCAGCAGGTTTGGGACTAGCGGGATGGGAGATGAGCAGTTCTTC
NA	TRBV6-6	TRBJ2-3	NA	CASSYLGPLDTQYF	TGTGCCAGCAGTTACTTGGGGCCTTTAGATACGCAGTATTTT
NA	TRBV10-2	TRBJ2-5	NA	CASSEKTAGTFRETQYF	TGCGCCAGCAGTGAAAAGACGGCCGGGACCTTCCGGGAGACCCAGTACTTC
NA	TRBV6-1	TRBJ1-2	NA	CASAGGSGYTF	TGTGCCAGCGCCGGGGGCAGTGGCTACACCTTC
NA	TRBV5-6	TRBJ2-7	NA	CASSLGFSYEQYF	TGTGCCAGCAGCTTGGGATTCTCCTACGAGCAGTACTTC
once	TRBV6-6	TRBJ1-3	NA	CASSWGTSGNTIYF	TGTGCCAGCAGTTGGGGGACAAGTGGAAACACCATATATTTT
NA	TRBV6-1	TRBJ2-7	NA	CASSYESEQYF	TGTGCCAGCAGTTACGAGAGCGAGCAGTACTTC
NA	TRBV6-1	TRBJ2-2	NA	CASRDLGEVTGELFF	TGTGCCAGCCGGGATTTGGGAGAGGTCACCGGGGAGCTGTTTTTT
NA	TRBV6-5	TRBJ2-7	NA	CASSSRGEQYF	TGTGCCAGCAGCTCCCGGGGGGAGCAGTACTTC
NA	TRBV7-2	TRBJ2-1	NA	CASSSGTIAHEQFF	TGTGCCAGCAGCTCGGGGACCATCGCCCATGAGCAGTTCTTC